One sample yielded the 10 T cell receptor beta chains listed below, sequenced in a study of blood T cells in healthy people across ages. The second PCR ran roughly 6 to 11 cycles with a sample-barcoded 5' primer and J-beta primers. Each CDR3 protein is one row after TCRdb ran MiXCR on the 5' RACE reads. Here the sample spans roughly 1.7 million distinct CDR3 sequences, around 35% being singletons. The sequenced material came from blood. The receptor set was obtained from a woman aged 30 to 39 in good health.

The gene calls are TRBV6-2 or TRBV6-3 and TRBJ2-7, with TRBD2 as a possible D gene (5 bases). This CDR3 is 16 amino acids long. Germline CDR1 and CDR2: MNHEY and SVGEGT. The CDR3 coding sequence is TGTGACCTGTTGCGGGCGCGTGCCGGAGGCTCCTACGAGCAGTACTTC. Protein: CDLLRARAGGSYEQYF.

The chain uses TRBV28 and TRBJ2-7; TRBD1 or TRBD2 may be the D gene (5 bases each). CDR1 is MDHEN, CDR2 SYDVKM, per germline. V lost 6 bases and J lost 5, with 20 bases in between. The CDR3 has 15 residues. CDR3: CASRTAGTRGHEQYF. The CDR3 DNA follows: TGTGCCAGCAGGACTGCCGGGACCCGGGGCCACGAGCAGTACTTC.

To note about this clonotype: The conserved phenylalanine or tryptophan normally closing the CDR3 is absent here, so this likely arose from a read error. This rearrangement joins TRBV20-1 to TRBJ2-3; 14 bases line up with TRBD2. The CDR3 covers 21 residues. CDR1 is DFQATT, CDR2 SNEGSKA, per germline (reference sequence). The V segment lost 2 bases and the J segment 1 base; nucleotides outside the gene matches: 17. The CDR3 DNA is TGCAGTGCTAGATTCTACGATTCAGGACTAGCGGGAGGAATACGCACAGATACGCAGTATTGT. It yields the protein CSARFYDSGLAGGIRTDTQYC.

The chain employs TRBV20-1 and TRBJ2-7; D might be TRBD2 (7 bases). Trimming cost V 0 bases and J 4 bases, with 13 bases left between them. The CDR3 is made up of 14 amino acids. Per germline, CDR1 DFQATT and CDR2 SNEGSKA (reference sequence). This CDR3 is CSAREWEGGYEQYF. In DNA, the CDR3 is TGCAGTGCTAGAGAGTGGGAGGGGGGTTACGAGCAGTACTTC.

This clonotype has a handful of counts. This chain's CDR3 is CSARGLAGAARTDTQYF. The CDR3 bases are TGCAGTGCTAGAGGCCTAGCGGGGGCCGCACGGACAGATACGCAGTATTTT. The chain links TRBV20-1 to TRBJ2-3; 10 bases match TRBD2. Germline assignment: CDR1 DFQATT and CDR2 SNEGSKA (reference sequence). The V and J ends lost 1 base and 3 bases, in that order; junction bases with no gene match: 10. This CDR3 spans 17 amino acids.

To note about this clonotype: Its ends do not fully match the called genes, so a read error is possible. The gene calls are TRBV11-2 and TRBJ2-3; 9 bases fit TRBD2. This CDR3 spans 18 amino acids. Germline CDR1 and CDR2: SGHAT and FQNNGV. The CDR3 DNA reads TGTGCCGGCAGCTTAGATCGGCTAGCGGGACGACACGCAGATACGCAGTATTTT. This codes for CAGSLDRLAGRHADTQYF.

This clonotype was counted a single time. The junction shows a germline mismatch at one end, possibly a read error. CDR3 in DNA: TGTGCCAGCGGCTTAGTTCCCAGCGGGAGTGGCTCAGATACGCAGTATTTT. Translated, it gives CASGLVPSGSGSDTQYF. J is TRBJ2-3 and V is TRBV7-2; 8 positions match TRBD2. Germline CDR1 reads SGHTA; CDR2 reads FQGNSA. The CDR3 length is 17 residues.

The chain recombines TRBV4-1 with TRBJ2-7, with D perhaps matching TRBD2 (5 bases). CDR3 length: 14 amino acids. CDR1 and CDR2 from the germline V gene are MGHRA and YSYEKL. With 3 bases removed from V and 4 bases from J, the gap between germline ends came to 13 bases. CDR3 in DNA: TGCGCCAGCAGCCAGCCAACTAGAGTATACGAGCAGTACTTC. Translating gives CASSQPTRVYEQYF.

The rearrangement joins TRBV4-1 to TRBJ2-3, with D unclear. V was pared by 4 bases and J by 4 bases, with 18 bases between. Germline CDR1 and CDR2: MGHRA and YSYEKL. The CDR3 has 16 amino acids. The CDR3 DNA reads TGCGCCAGCAGCCTAGCCTGGCTAGACGGTGCAGATACGCAGTATTTT. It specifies CASSLAWLDGADTQYF.

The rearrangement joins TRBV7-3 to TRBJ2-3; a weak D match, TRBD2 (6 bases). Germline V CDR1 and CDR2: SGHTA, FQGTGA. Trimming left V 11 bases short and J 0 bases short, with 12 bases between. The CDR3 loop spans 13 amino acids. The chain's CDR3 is CAGKRGSTDTQYF. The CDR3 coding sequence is TGTGCCGGCAAACGGGGGAGCACAGATACGCAGTATTTT.